This T cell receptor beta chain is from a study of blood T cell repertoires in COVID-19. There are a few counts of this clone. Per the original methods: Reference gene primer amplification gave nucleated cell count estimates. The repertoire was sequenced with immunoSEQ multiplex PCR; TCRdb's copy has only in-frame clones and lacks some. V, J and clone size reflect that table, while D and trimming were determined from the DNA. The sample lists a few hundred thousand clones; around 84% were seen once. V lost 0 bases and J lost 14, with 14 bases in between. Germline loops: CDR1 WSHSY, CDR2 SAAADI. CDR3 length: 13 residues.

Sequencing used peripheral blood. This TCR derives from a man aged 60-69 years with acute or convalescent COVID-19. The chain combines TRBV10-2 with TRBJ2-1; D not certain. The CDR3 bases are TGCGCCAGCAGTGAGTCGCCTCAAGAGTTGGAGTTCTTC. Translated: CASSESPQELEFF.